This T cell receptor beta chain was profiled in a study of cytomegalovirus exposure and HLA in healthy donors. Points from the study as a whole: Earlier analysis looked at TCR beta V segments, and most were productive about 87% or about 30% of the time.

Primers: 60 Vbeta forward and 13 Jbeta reverse. The data were produced by immunoSEQ multiplex PCR, yet TCRdb's version contains in-frame clones alone and is incomplete. The sample holds around 99,000 clones, approximately 80% seen once. CDR1 is GTSNPN and CDR2 is SVGIG in the germline V gene (reference sequence). Trimming pared 2 bases from V and 1 base from J, leaving 8 bases between. The CDR3 has 13 residues. Of note for this clone: Its target is unknown.

Specimen: PBMCs. This TCR was sampled from a male donor in good health and CMV-seronegative. The V gene is TRBV30, the J gene TRBJ1-1, with D unresolved. This CDR3 is CAWSSTANTEAFF. The CDR3 DNA reads as TGTGCCTGGAGTTCCACAGCGAACACTGAAGCTTTCTTT.